This T cell receptor (beta chain) derives from a study of CD8+ T cells in alopecia areata. Documented treatment: oral pan-JAK inhibitor, 5-10 mg twice daily. Investigators isolated RNA and reverse transcribed it into cDNA to act as the sequencing template. Sequencing used immunoSEQ multiplex PCR; TCRdb keeps in-frame clones, though not all of them. This table has roughly 140,000 clones, 75% to 85% appearing once. Study-wide results and limits: Scalp clonality and expanded CD8+ clones among the top 100 were significantly decreased by tofacitinib.

This clone has just one count. As yet, its antigen is unknown. The material was CD8+ T cells sorted from blood, obtained at week 4, from a patient treated with tofacitinib. This sequence was found in a human donor with alopecia areata.

In DNA form, the CDR3 reads TGTGCCAGCAGCACGCCCAGGACAGGGTTCTACGAGCAGTACTTC. This codes for CASSTPRTGFYEQYF. The rearrangement joins TRBV11-2 to TRBJ2-7, with 8 bases matching TRBD1. Trimming cost V 5 bases and J 3 bases; bases outside gene matches: 9. Germline V CDR1 and CDR2: SGHAT, FQNNGV. The CDR3 is 15 residues long. The full variable domain, in which reference TRBV11-2 and TRBJ2-7 provide the parts outside the CDR3, is EAGVAQSPRYKIIEKRQSVAFWCNPISGHATLYWYQQILGQGPKLLIQFQNNGVVDDSQLPKDRFSAERLKGVDSTLKIQPAKLEDSAVYLCASSTPRTGFYEQYFGPGTRLTVT.